The clone carrying this TCR beta chain was detected only a few times. The CDR3 totals 14 residues. With 6 bases clipped from V and 0 bases from J, the junction kept 3 bases outside the gene matches. The germline gives CDR1 SGHAT, CDR2 FQNNGV. This record comes from a study of shared clonotypes between healthy human individuals. In the study overall: CD4 naive and CD4 memory each took three plates per donor, while CD8 naive took two and CD8 memory one.

Under the authors' procedure: Owing to the provision of junction-only sequences devoid of quality scores by immunoSEQ, filtering differed. Repertoires were generated with immunoSEQ multiplex PCR, while TCRdb's copy carries only in-frame clones and drops some. That table gives V, J and clone size, and the DNA gave D and trimming. Among 780,000 or so clones listed, approximately 72% were seen once. The specimen sequenced was memory CD4+ T cells sorted from blood. Subset denoted: CD45RA-negative fraction. The sequence was collected from a woman aged 25 to 39 in good health. The V call is TRBV11-2, the J call TRBJ2-7; the match to TRBD1 covers 9 bases. CDR3 coding DNA: TGTGCCAGCAGACCGGGACAGGGCTCCTACGAGCAGTACTTC. Its protein is CASRPGQGSYEQYF.